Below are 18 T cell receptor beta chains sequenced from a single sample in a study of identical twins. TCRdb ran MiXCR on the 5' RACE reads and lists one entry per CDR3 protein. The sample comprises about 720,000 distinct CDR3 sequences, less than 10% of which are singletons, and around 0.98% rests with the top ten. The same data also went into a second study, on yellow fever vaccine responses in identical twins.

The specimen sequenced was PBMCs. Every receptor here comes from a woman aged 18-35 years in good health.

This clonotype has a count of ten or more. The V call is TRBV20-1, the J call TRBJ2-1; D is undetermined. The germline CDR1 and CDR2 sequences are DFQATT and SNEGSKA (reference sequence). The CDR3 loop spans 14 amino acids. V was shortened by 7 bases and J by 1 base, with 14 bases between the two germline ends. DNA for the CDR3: TGCAGTGGGAAACCTGGCCGTTCCTACAATGAGCAGTTCTTC. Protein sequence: CSGKPGRSYNEQFF.

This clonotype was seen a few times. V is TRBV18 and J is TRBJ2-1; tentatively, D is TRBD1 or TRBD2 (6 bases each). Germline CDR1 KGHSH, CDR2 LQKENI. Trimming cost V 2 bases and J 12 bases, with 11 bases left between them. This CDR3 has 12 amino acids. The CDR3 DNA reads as TGTGCCAGCTCACCAAAGGGGGACTGGCAGTTCTTC. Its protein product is CASSPKGDWQFF.

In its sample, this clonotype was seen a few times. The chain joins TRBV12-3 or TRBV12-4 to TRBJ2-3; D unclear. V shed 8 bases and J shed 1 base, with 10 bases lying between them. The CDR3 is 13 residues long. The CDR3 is CASGAPGTDTQYF. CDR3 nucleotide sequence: TGTGCCAGCGGCGCCCCAGGCACAGATACGCAGTATTTT.

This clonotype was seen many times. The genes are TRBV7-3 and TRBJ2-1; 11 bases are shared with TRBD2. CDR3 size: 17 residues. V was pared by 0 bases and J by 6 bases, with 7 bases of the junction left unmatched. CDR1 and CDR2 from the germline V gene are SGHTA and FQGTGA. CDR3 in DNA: TGTGCCAGCAGCTTAACGGGTAGCGGGGGGGCCCGCAATGAGCAGTTCTTC. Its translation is CASSLTGSGGARNEQFF.

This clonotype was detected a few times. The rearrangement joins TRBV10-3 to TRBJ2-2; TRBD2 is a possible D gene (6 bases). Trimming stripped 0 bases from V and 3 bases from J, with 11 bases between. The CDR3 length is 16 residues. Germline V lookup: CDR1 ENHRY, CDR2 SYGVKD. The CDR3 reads CAISESGGGDTGELFF. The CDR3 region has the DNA TGTGCCATCAGTGAGTCCGGGGGTGGCGACACCGGGGAGCTGTTTTTT.

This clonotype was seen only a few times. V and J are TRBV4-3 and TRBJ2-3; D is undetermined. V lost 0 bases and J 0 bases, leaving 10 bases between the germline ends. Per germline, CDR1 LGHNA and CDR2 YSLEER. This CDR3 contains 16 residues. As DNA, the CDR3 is TGCGCCAGCAGCCAAGATCCCGCGGCTAGCACAGATACGCAGTATTTT. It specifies CASSQDPAASTDTQYF.

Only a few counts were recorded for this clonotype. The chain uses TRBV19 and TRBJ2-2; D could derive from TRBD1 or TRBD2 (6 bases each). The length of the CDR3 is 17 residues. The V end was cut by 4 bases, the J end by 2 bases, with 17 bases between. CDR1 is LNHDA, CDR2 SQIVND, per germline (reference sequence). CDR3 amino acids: CASSRGLNRANTGELFF. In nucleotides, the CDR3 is TGTGCCAGTAGTAGAGGACTAAACAGGGCCAACACCGGGGAGCTGTTTTTT.

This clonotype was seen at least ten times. The CDR3 sequence is CSAPLWQETQYF. The CDR3 coding sequence is TGCAGTGCTCCGTTATGGCAAGAGACCCAGTACTTC. The chain links TRBV20-1 to TRBJ2-5; no reliable D call. Germline assignment: CDR1 DFQATT and CDR2 SNEGSKA (reference sequence). The V end was cut by 5 bases, the J end by 2 bases, with 9 bases between. This CDR3 spans 12 amino acids.

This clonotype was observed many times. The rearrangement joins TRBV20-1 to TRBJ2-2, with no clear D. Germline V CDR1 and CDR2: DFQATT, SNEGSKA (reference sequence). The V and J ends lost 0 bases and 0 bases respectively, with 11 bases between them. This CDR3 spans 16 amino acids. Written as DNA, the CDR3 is TGCAGTGCTAGAGATCAGAACGCCCCGAACACCGGGGAGCTGTTTTTT. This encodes CSARDQNAPNTGELFF.

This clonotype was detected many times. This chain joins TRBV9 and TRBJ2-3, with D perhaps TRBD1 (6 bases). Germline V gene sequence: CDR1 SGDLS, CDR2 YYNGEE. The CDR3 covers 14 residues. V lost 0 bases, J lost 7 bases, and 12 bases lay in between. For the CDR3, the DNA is TGTGCCAGCAGCGTAGGTACAGGGAGAAATACGCAGTATTTT. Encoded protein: CASSVGTGRNTQYF.

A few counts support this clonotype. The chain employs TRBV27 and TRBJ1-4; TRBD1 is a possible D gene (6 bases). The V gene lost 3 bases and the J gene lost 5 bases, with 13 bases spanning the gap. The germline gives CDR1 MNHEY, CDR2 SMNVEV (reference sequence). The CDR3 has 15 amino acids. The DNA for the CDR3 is TGTGCCAGCAGTTTTTTCAGGGGCTCAAATGAAAAACTGTTTTTT. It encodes CASSFFRGSNEKLFF.

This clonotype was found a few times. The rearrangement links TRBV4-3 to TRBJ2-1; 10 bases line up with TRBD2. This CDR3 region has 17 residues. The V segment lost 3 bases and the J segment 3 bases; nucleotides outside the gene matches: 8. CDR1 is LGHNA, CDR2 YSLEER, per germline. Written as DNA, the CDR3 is TGCGCCAGCAGCCATGAACTTCTAGCGGGAGACTACAATGAGCAGTTCTTC. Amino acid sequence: CASSHELLAGDYNEQFF.

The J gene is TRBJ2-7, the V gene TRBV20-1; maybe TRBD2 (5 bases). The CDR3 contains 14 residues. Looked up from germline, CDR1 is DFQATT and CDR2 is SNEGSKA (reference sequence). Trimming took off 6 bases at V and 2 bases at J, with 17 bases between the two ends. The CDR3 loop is CSALNRRGTYEQYF. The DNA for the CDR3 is TGCAGTGCACTCAACCGACGGGGAACCTACGAGCAGTACTTC.

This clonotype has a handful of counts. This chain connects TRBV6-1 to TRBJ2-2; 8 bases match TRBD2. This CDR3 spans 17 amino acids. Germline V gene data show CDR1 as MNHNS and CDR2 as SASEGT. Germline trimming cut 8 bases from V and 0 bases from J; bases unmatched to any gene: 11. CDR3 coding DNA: TGTGCCAGCGGAAGGTCAGCGGGGGCCACGAACACCGGGGAGCTGTTTTTT. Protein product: CASGRSAGATNTGELFF.

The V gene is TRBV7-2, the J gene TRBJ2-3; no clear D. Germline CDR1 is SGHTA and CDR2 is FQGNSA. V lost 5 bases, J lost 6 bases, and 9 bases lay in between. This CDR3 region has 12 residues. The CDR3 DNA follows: TGTGCCAGCAGCCTCTTTTTTGATACGCAGTATTTT. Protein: CASSLFFDTQYF.

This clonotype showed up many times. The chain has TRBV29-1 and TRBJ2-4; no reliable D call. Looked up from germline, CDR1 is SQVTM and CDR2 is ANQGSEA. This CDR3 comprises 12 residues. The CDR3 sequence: CIWLLAKNIQYF. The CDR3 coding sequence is TGCATCTGGCTTCTAGCCAAAAACATTCAGTACTTC.

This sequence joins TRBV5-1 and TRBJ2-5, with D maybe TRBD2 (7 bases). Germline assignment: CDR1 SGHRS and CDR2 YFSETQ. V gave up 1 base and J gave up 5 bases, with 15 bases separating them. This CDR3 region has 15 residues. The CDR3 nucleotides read TGCGCCAGCAGCTTGACGGGGGGCGGAGGGGAGACCCAGTACTTC. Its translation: CASSLTGGGGETQYF.

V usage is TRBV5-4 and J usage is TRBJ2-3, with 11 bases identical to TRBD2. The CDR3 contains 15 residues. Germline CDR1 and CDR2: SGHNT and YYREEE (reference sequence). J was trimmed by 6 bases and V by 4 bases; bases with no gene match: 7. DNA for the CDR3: TGTGCCAGCAGCCGAACTAGCGGGGGATTTGATACGCAGTATTTT. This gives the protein CASSRTSGGFDTQYF. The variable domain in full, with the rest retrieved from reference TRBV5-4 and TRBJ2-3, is ETGVTQSPTHLIKTRGQQVTLRCSSQSGHNTVSWYQQALGQGPQFIFQYYREEENGRGNFPPRFSGLQFPNYSSELNVNALELDDSALYLCASSRTSGGFDTQYFGPGTRLTVL.